The 5 T cell receptor beta chains given below trace back to one sample, sequenced in a study of T cell responses to AZD1222 COVID-19 vaccine. Profiling relied on immunoSEQ multiplex PCR, and the TCRdb table lists in-frame clones only, not all of them. The data show 150,000 or so clones, with almost 95% seen just once and roughly 3.5% held by the top ten. The sample was peripheral blood, taken 28 days after the second AZD1222 dose. The receptor source for this set is an adult who received the AZD1222 COVID-19 vaccine.

The chain employs TRBV29-1 and TRBJ1-2; 7 bases agree with TRBD1. This CDR3 region has 12 residues. Germline-derived CDR1 and CDR2 are SQVTM and ANQGSEA. J was trimmed by 4 bases and V by 6 bases; bases with no gene match: 5. This CDR3 reads CSVGQLVYGYTF. In DNA form, the CDR3 reads TGCAGCGTGGGACAGTTAGTCTATGGCTACACCTTC.

In nucleotides, the CDR3 is TGTGCCAGCAGTCCCGGGAACTATGGCTACACCTTC. Protein: CASSPGNYGYTF. The V gene is TRBV28, the J gene TRBJ1-2; D gene ambiguous. This CDR3 comprises 12 residues. Germline V gene data show CDR1 as MDHEN and CDR2 as SYDVKM. Deletions cut 5 bases from V and 2 bases from J, with 6 bases between.

This clone was seen a single time. The rearrangement links TRBV3-1 (or the pseudogene TRBV3-2) to TRBJ2-7, with TRBD2 identical over 8 bases. V was pared by 3 bases and J by 6 bases, with 13 bases of the junction left unmatched. CDR3 length: 16 residues. CDR1 and CDR2 from the germline V gene are LGHDT and YNNKEL (reference sequence). The CDR3 DNA sequence: TGTGCCAGCAGCCATCAGACGCCGGGACTAGGGGGCGAGCAGTACTTC. Amino acid sequence: CASSHQTPGLGGEQYF.

This clone is judged medium-sized (0.01 to 0.1%). The chain joins TRBV9 to TRBJ2-1; TRBD2 matches at 13 bases. CDR1 and CDR2 from the germline V gene are SGDLS and YYNGEE. V lost 6 bases to trimming and J lost 10 bases; unmatched junction nucleotides: 10. The CDR3 runs to 15 residues. This chain's CDR3 is CASTPTSGRAAEQFF. The CDR3 bases are TGTGCCAGCACCCCTACTAGCGGGAGGGCCGCGGAGCAGTTCTTC.

The genes are TRBV19 and TRBJ1-5; D is perhaps TRBD1 (5 bases). Trimming cost V 5 bases and J 7 bases, with 21 bases left between them. The germline V gene encodes CDR1 LNHDA and CDR2 SQIVND (reference sequence). The CDR3 consists of 16 residues. CDR3 sequence: CASSGRRGETNQPQHF. The CDR3, as DNA: TGTGCCAGTAGTGGGCGAAGAGGGGAGACTAACCAGCCCCAGCATTTT.